Shown below are 32 T cell receptor beta chains from a single sample sequenced in a study of cytomegalovirus exposure and HLA in healthy donors. Both 60 Vbeta primers and 13 Jbeta primers went into the PCR. Profiled with immunoSEQ multiplex PCR; TCRdb holds only in-frame clones, not every one. This table holds roughly 110,000 clones, 75% found once. The sequencing sample was made of PBMCs. The receptors derive from a man aged 35-49 years in good health and CMV-seronegative.

The chain joins TRBV13 to TRBJ2-2, with 9 bases identical to TRBD2. The germline gives CDR1 PRHDT, CDR2 FYEKMQ (reference sequence). Trimming at V came to 5 bases and at J to 4 bases, leaving 14 bases not matched to a gene. The CDR3 runs to 18 residues. CDR3 region: CASSPSGGLAGRTGELFF. The CDR3, as DNA: TGTGCCAGCAGCCCTAGTGGGGGGCTAGCGGGGCGCACCGGGGAGCTGTTTTTT.

The V gene is TRBV5-4, the J gene TRBJ2-7; 8 bases align to TRBD1. Looked up from germline, CDR1 is SGHNT and CDR2 is YYREEE (reference sequence). CDR3 length: 16 residues. V shed 3 bases, J shed 3 bases, and the junction held 11 bases outside the gene matches. The CDR3: CASSSRTGLSYYEQYF. CDR3 bases: TGTGCCAGCAGCTCAAGGACAGGGCTGTCGTACTACGAGCAGTACTTC.

A remark on this clone: A read error may produce the germline difference seen at one junction end. The rearrangement links TRBV5-6 to TRBJ1-2; a possible D gene is TRBD1 (5 bases). The germline CDR1 and CDR2 sequences are SGHDT and YYEEEE. This CDR3 region has 14 residues. The CDR3: CASSLVGASYGYIF. The CDR3 DNA is TGTGCCAGCAGCTTGGTAGGGGCCTCCTATGGCTACATCTTC.

J is TRBJ2-7 and V is TRBV7-2; TRBD2 agrees at 9 bases. The CDR3 is made up of 16 amino acids. Germline V gene sequence: CDR1 SGHTA, CDR2 FQGNSA. Trimming took 5 bases from V and 3 from J; bases not matched to a gene: 11. The CDR3 DNA is TGTGCCAGCAGCCTGACGATAGCGGGGGCCGGCTACGAGCAGTACTTC. This gives the protein CASSLTIAGAGYEQYF.

The rearrangement joins TRBV6-1 to TRBJ2-5, with D possibly matching TRBD2 (5 bases). The V and J ends lost 2 bases and 5 bases respectively, with 12 bases between them. The CDR3 is 14 residues long. The germline CDR1 and CDR2 sequences are MNHNS and SASEGT. Written as DNA, the CDR3 is TGTGCCAGCAGTGAACGTGGGGAGTGGGAGACCCAGTACTTC. This sequence encodes CASSERGEWETQYF.

J is TRBJ2-7 and V is TRBV7-2, with 7 bases lining up with TRBD2. This CDR3 comprises 14 residues. V lost 4 bases, J lost 2 bases, and 5 bases stayed unmatched. The germline V gene has CDR1 SGHTA and CDR2 FQGNSA. Here the CDR3 DNA reads TGTGCCAGCAGCTCTAATGGGGGGGCCTACGAGCAGTACTTC. This gives the protein CASSSNGGAYEQYF.

This CDR3 reads CASSWIEGQAPSSYEQYF. Written as DNA, the CDR3 is TGCGCCAGCAGCTGGATCGAGGGACAGGCGCCGAGCTCCTACGAGCAGTACTTC. The chain recombines TRBV5-1 with TRBJ2-7; the match to TRBD1 covers 8 bases. Germline CDR1 reads SGHRS; CDR2 reads YFSETQ. The CDR3 spans 18 residues. The V gene end was trimmed by 3 bases and the J gene end by 0 bases; junction bases not matched to a gene: 14.

The table lists this clone with a count of one. CDR3 sequence: CASRNPYRGITEAFF. The CDR3 region has the DNA TGTGCCAGCAGGAACCCGTACAGGGGGATCACTGAAGCTTTCTTT. The V gene is TRBV2, the J gene TRBJ1-1; 8 nucleotides agree with TRBD1. Germline values: CDR1 SNHLY, CDR2 FYNNEI. The trim removed 6 bases at V and 4 bases at J, leaving 10 bases unmatched. CDR3 length equals 15 residues.

This clone has just one count. The chain employs TRBV5-6 and TRBJ2-7, with 11 bases that match TRBD1. The CDR3 is made up of 15 amino acids. CDR1 is SGHDT, CDR2 YYEEEE, per germline. V gave up 4 bases and J gave up 5 bases; unmatched junction bases: 8. CDR3 amino acids: CASSMLGQGGHEQYF. CDR3 sequence (DNA): TGTGCCAGCAGCATGCTGGGACAGGGGGGCCACGAGCAGTACTTC.

This clone was recorded a few times. The chain carries TRBV11-2 and TRBJ2-7, with 7 bases lining up with TRBD1. The V gene's germline CDR1 is SGHAT and CDR2 FQNNGV. The CDR3 loop spans 15 amino acids. With 0 bases clipped from V and 3 bases from J, the junction kept 5 bases outside the gene matches. CDR3 amino acids: CASSLEAGGYYEQYF. The CDR3 region has the DNA TGTGCCAGCAGCTTAGAGGCAGGGGGTTACTACGAGCAGTACTTC.

V and J are TRBV5-1 and TRBJ1-3, with a tentative D call TRBD1 (5 bases). The germline V gene encodes CDR1 SGHRS and CDR2 YFSETQ. The CDR3 spans 16 residues. Trimming left V 0 bases short and J 4 bases short, with 14 bases between. The CDR3 DNA reads TGCGCCAGCAGCTTGGCGGGACTGCTAAGGGGAAACACCATATATTTT. Translation gives CASSLAGLLRGNTIYF. Combining the CDR3 with reference TRBV5-1 and TRBJ1-3 gives the whole variable domain KAGVTQTPRYLIKTRGQQVTLSCSPISGHRSVSWYQQTPGQGLQFLFEYFSETQRNKGNFPGRFSGRQFSNSRSEMNVSTLELGDSALYLCASSLAGLLRGNTIYFGEGSWLTVV.

This chain uses TRBV29-1 with TRBJ1-2; tentatively, D is TRBD1 (5 bases). Looked up from germline, CDR1 is SQVTM and CDR2 is ANQGSEA. The length of the CDR3 is 12 residues. Trimming took off 3 bases at V and 2 bases at J, with 7 bases between the two ends. The CDR3 sequence is CSVEHRNYGYTF. The CDR3 nucleotides are TGCAGCGTTGAGCACAGGAACTATGGCTACACCTTC.

The chain is built from TRBV5-6 and TRBJ2-3; possibly TRBD1 for D (5 bases). V shed 1 base and J shed 2 bases, with 17 bases lying between them. CDR1 is SGHDT, CDR2 YYEEEE, per germline. The CDR3 spans 17 residues. The CDR3 DNA reads as TGTGCCAGCAGCTTGTATTCGGAGACAGAAAACACAGATACGCAGTATTTT. It is translated as CASSLYSETENTDTQYF.

V is TRBV2 and J is TRBJ2-2; 8 bases are a match to TRBD1. CDR3 length equals 15 residues. V gave up 6 bases and J gave up 4 bases; unmatched junction bases: 7. The germline gives CDR1 SNHLY, CDR2 FYNNEI. CDR3 nucleotide sequence: TGTGCCAGCAGCCCCGACAGGGGCACCACCGGGGAGCTGTTTTTT. Encoded protein: CASSPDRGTTGELFF.

The chain joins TRBV7-9 to TRBJ2-2, with 8 nucleotides matching TRBD2. V gave up 11 bases and J gave up 4 bases; unmatched junction bases: 9. The CDR3 is 14 amino acids. CDR1 SEHNR and CDR2 FQNEAQ come from the germline V gene (reference sequence). The CDR3 nucleotides are TGTGCCTGCCGGGGGGGGGAATTCACCGGGGAGCTGTTTTTT. Amino acids: CACRGGEFTGELFF.

The chain combines TRBV10-3 with TRBJ2-1; 9 bases are a match to TRBD1. Germline loops: CDR1 ENHRY, CDR2 SYGVKD. V dropped 0 bases and J dropped 7; count of bases not matched to a gene: 7. This CDR3 region has 16 residues. CDR3 amino acids: CAISESKQGARNEQFF. The CDR3 nucleotides read TGTGCCATCAGTGAGTCGAAACAGGGGGCGCGAAATGAGCAGTTCTTC.

The chain combines TRBV5-1 with TRBJ1-1, with D possibly TRBD1 on 6 matching bases. Germline assignment: CDR1 SGHRS and CDR2 YFSETQ. The CDR3 totals 16 residues. V was pared by 1 base and J by 4 bases, with 17 bases between. The CDR3 DNA sequence: TGCGCCAGCAGCTTGAACTACGCAGGGGCTAGCACTGAAGCTTTCTTT. It yields the protein CASSLNYAGASTEAFF.

Comment on this clone: The junction differs from germline at one of its ends, possibly a read error. The chain is built from TRBV2 and TRBJ2-7; 8 bases fit TRBD1. The length of the CDR3 is 14 residues. CDR1 is SNHLY and CDR2 is FYNNEI in the germline V gene. In nucleotides, the CDR3 is TGTGCCAGCAGCCCCGGGACAGGACTCTACGAGCGTTGGTTC. Its translation is CASSPGTGLYERWF.

The chain carries TRBV25-1 and TRBJ1-1, with TRBD1 matching 7 bases. This CDR3 is built from 13 residues. CDR1 and CDR2 (germline): MGHDK, SYGVNS. J was trimmed by 7 bases and V by 3 bases; bases with no gene match: 5. The CDR3 DNA is TGTGCCAGCAGTGAGGGACAGCGGATTGAAGCTTTCTTT. Translation gives CASSEGQRIEAFF.

The chain couples TRBV6-1 to TRBJ1-2, with TRBD1 matching over 8 bases. Germline lookup yields CDR1 MNHNS and CDR2 SASEGT. The CDR3 has 15 amino acids. With V trimmed by 10 bases and J by 1 base, 11 bases remained unmatched. The CDR3 DNA reads TGTGCCACCATATCCGGGACAGGAGATAACTATGGCTACACCTTC. Amino acid sequence: CATISGTGDNYGYTF.

The CDR3 DNA reads TGTGCCAGCACGGCCGGGGGGGACACTGAAGCTTTCTTT. It encodes CASTAGGDTEAFF. The chain carries TRBV7-3 and TRBJ1-1; possible D gene TRBD1, 5 bases. V was clipped by 7 bases and J by 3 bases, with 12 bases between them. The CDR3 extends over 13 amino acids. CDR1 is SGHTA, CDR2 FQGTGA, per germline.

The chain recombines TRBV4-1 with TRBJ2-3; D is uncertain. Germline CDR1 and CDR2: MGHRA and YSYEKL. This CDR3 is 17 amino acids long. The V and J ends lost 1 base and 0 bases respectively, with 14 bases between them. CDR3 DNA sequence: TGCGCCAGCAGCCAAGGTTTAGGAGCCCTTAGCACAGATACGCAGTATTTT. It specifies CASSQGLGALSTDTQYF.

This clone has just a few counts. CDR3 loop: CASIAGGWNTEAFF. CDR3 sequence (DNA): TGTGCCAGCATCGCAGGGGGGTGGAACACTGAAGCTTTCTTT. This rearrangement joins TRBV7-9 to TRBJ1-1; 7 bases fit TRBD1. The germline V gene encodes CDR1 SEHNR and CDR2 FQNEAQ (reference sequence). J gave up 1 base and V 7 bases, and 6 bases lay outside the gene matches. CDR3 length equals 14 residues.

This clone was counted only a few times. J is TRBJ2-1 and V is TRBV7-9; TRBD1 aligns across 9 bases. Looked up from germline, CDR1 is SEHNR and CDR2 is FQNEAQ (reference sequence). V was clipped by 5 bases and J by 2 bases; unmatched bases: 4. This CDR3 has 15 residues. The CDR3, as DNA: TGTGCCAGCAGCCGGGGACAGGGCACCTACAATGAGCAGTTCTTC. It yields the protein CASSRGQGTYNEQFF.

V gene TRBV7-6 combines with J gene TRBJ2-1; TRBD1 agrees at 8 bases. The V and J ends lost 5 bases and 8 bases, in that order; junction bases with no gene match: 14. CDR3 size: 16 residues. Germline values: CDR1 SGHVS, CDR2 FNYEAQ. The CDR3 DNA reads as TGTGCCAGCAGCAGGAGCCACAGGGGGAGTACGGATGAGCAGTTCTTC. Amino acid sequence: CASSRSHRGSTDEQFF.

This clone was counted only a few times. This chain uses TRBV19 with TRBJ2-5; 8 bases match TRBD1. Per the germline V gene, CDR1 is LNHDA and CDR2 is SQIVND (reference sequence). The CDR3 runs 16 residues. J gave up 0 bases and V 4 bases, and 7 bases lay outside the gene matches. The CDR3 reads CASSRNHRGYQETQYF. Written as DNA, the CDR3 is TGTGCCAGTAGTAGGAACCACAGGGGGTACCAAGAGACCCAGTACTTC.

This clone was detected only a few times. This sequence joins TRBV7-9 and TRBJ1-2; 10 nucleotides line up with TRBD1. This CDR3 contains 15 residues. Germline loops: CDR1 SEHNR, CDR2 FQNEAQ (reference sequence). V was pared by 5 bases and J by 6 bases, with 9 bases of the junction left unmatched. The CDR3 bases are TGTGCCAGCAGCCGTAGGACAGGGGGTAATGATGGCTACACCTTC. This gives the protein CASSRRTGGNDGYTF.

V and J are TRBV20-1 and TRBJ1-3; weak D call: TRBD1 (6 bases). This CDR3 contains 11 residues. Trimming took 5 bases from V and 7 from J, leaving 9 bases between them. The germline CDR1 and CDR2 sequences are DFQATT and SNEGSKA (reference sequence). Written as DNA, the CDR3 is TGCAGTGCTTACAGGGAGAACACCATATATTTT. Translation: CSAYRENTIYF.

The chain is built from TRBV6-1 and TRBJ1-1; D might be TRBD1 (5 bases). This CDR3 comprises 14 residues. Germline values: CDR1 MNHNS, CDR2 SASEGT. Trimming left V 6 bases short and J 1 base short, with 12 bases between. The DNA for the CDR3 is TGTGCCAGCAGGGGGCGGAGGGGGAACACTGAAGCTTTCTTT. Protein sequence: CASRGRRGNTEAFF.

This clone was observed a few times. V gene TRBV9 combines with J gene TRBJ2-3, with D unclear. V gave up 4 bases and J gave up 0 bases, with 15 bases separating them. This CDR3 is 16 amino acids long. Germline V gives CDR1 SGDLS, CDR2 YYNGEE. CDR3 nucleotides: TGTGCCAGCAGCACTCATCTGGGCCGAAGCACAGATACGCAGTATTTT. It encodes CASSTHLGRSTDTQYF.

The chain joins TRBV7-8 to TRBJ2-7, with 8 bases identical to TRBD1. Germline CDR1 SGHVS, CDR2 FQNEAQ. The CDR3 runs 14 residues. V lost 4 bases and J lost 2; bases outside the gene matches: 4. DNA of the CDR3: TGTGCCAGCAGCTCGACAGGGGCCGCCTACGAGCAGTACTTC. Amino acid sequence: CASSSTGAAYEQYF.

The chain combines TRBV11-2 with TRBJ2-3, with D perhaps matching TRBD1 (5 bases). Between the trimmed V and J ends, which lost 2 bases and 6 bases, there was a span of 9 bases. Per germline, CDR1 SGHAT and CDR2 FQNNGV. CDR3 length: 13 residues. The chain's CDR3 is CASSLNRQDTQYF. The CDR3 region has the DNA TGTGCCAGCAGCTTAAACAGGCAGGATACGCAGTATTTT.